One sample yielded the 28 T cell receptor beta chains listed below, sequenced in a study of blood T cell repertoires in COVID-19. Libraries were prepared by immunoSEQ multiplex PCR; TCRdb keeps only in-frame clonotypes and omits some of them. This repertoire shows over 200,000 clones, 86% found once; its top ten account for about a sixth. The sequenced sample was PBMCs or T cells enriched from blood (not recorded which). The receptors stem from a man between 18 and 29 years old who had recovered from COVID-19.

V and J are TRBV24-1 and TRBJ2-1; possibly TRBD2 for D (6 bases). The CDR3 has 18 residues. The V and J ends lost 4 bases and 1 base respectively, with 19 bases between them. Germline assignment: CDR1 KGHDR and CDR2 SFDVKD. CDR3 protein: CATSESPGLGGSYNEQFF. As DNA, the CDR3 is TGTGCCACCAGTGAATCTCCGGGACTGGGGGGTTCCTACAATGAGCAGTTCTTC.

The chain carries TRBV24-1 and TRBJ2-2; 9 bases agree with TRBD1. The trim removed 2 bases at V and 5 bases at J, leaving 5 bases unmatched. Germline CDR1 is KGHDR and CDR2 is SFDVKD. The CDR3 runs 16 residues. The CDR3 nucleotides read TGTGCCACCAGTGATTCACAGGGGGCGCGGACCGGGGAGCTGTTTTTT. As protein: CATSDSQGARTGELFF.

The chain combines TRBV14 with TRBJ2-2; D is possibly TRBD1 (5 bases). The ends were cut back, 7 bases at V and 4 bases at J, with 13 bases in the middle. CDR3 length: 14 residues. Germline-derived CDR1 and CDR2 are SGHDN and FVKESK. CDR3: CASNIGRGTGELFF. CDR3 DNA: TGTGCCAGCAATATCGGAAGGGGCACCGGGGAGCTGTTTTTT. The full variable domain, with the rest looked up from reference TRBV14 and TRBJ2-2, is EAGVTQFPSHSVIEKGQTVTLRCDPISGHDNLYWYRRVMGKEIKFLLHFVKESKQDESGMPNNRFLAERTGGTYSTLKVQPAELEDSGVYFCASNIGRGTGELFFGEGSRLTVL.

The J gene is TRBJ1-2, the V gene TRBV11-3; 8 bases fit TRBD1. The length of the CDR3 is 13 residues. The trim removed 5 bases at V and 7 bases at J, leaving 6 bases unmatched. Germline V gives CDR1 SGHNT, CDR2 YENEEA. The chain's CDR3 is CASSIRQGSGYTF. CDR3 nucleotides: TGTGCCAGCAGCATCAGACAGGGGAGTGGCTACACCTTC.

This sequence joins TRBV28 and TRBJ1-4, with a possible D match to TRBD1 (6 bases). The CDR3 totals 15 residues. Trimming left V 2 bases short and J 3 bases short, with 10 bases between. Germline V gene data show CDR1 as MDHEN and CDR2 as SYDVKM. The chain's CDR3 is CASSLLGAANEKLFF. The CDR3 DNA sequence: TGTGCCAGCAGTTTACTGGGGGCAGCTAATGAAAAACTGTTTTTT.

The chain combines TRBV6-5 with TRBJ1-1, with 9 nucleotides matching TRBD1. The CDR3 contains 13 residues. The V gene's germline CDR1 is MNHEY and CDR2 SVGAGI. V lost 9 bases and J lost 0; bases outside the gene matches: 2. CDR3 DNA: TGTGCCAGTGGGACAGGGCTGAACACTGAAGCTTTCTTT. Amino acids: CASGTGLNTEAFF.

This clone has only one observation. This chain uses TRBV20-1 with TRBJ1-2; possible D gene TRBD1, 5 bases. This CDR3 contains 14 residues. V was pared by 3 bases and J by 4 bases, with 15 bases between. Germline V lookup: CDR1 DFQATT, CDR2 SNEGSKA (reference sequence). CDR3 amino acids: CSASHDGAGYGYTF. For the CDR3, the DNA is TGCAGTGCTAGTCATGATGGGGCCGGCTATGGCTACACCTTC.

CDR3 loop: CASSQENSGNPRDTQYF. CDR3 nucleotide sequence: TGTGCCAGCAGCCAAGAGAATAGCGGGAACCCTCGTGATACGCAGTATTTT. This sequence joins TRBV3-1 (or the pseudogene TRBV3-2) and TRBJ2-3, with 8 bases lining up with TRBD2. This CDR3 has 17 amino acids. The ends lost 0 bases at V and 6 bases at J; junction bases unmatched: 11. Germline values: CDR1 LGHDT, CDR2 YNNKEL (reference sequence).

The gene calls are TRBV12-5 and TRBJ2-5, with 12 bases lining up with TRBD2. The CDR3 sequence is 18 residues long. Germline CDR1 and CDR2: LGHNT and FRNRAP. Trimming cost V 1 base and J 3 bases; bases outside gene matches: 9. CDR3: CASGLGILAGGWEETQYF. CDR3 nucleotides: TGTGCTAGTGGTTTGGGAATTCTAGCGGGAGGGTGGGAAGAGACCCAGTACTTC.

This chain connects TRBV5-1 to TRBJ1-3; D is undetermined. V was cut by 5 bases and J by 1 base, with 10 bases left in between. The CDR3 contains 14 residues. Germline lookup yields CDR1 SGHRS and CDR2 YFSETQ. As DNA, the CDR3 is TGCGCCAGCAGGATCCGGGGATCTGGAAACACCATATATTTT. The encoded protein is CASRIRGSGNTIYF.

The rearrangement joins TRBV11-2 to TRBJ2-2; D might be TRBD2 (5 bases). The CDR3 consists of 16 residues. Germline values: CDR1 SGHAT, CDR2 FQNNGV. The germline V and J ends were trimmed by 0 bases and 11 bases, with 19 bases remaining between them. The CDR3 DNA reads as TGTGCCAGCAGCTTAGATTGGTCTAGCATTTCTCGCGAGCTGTTTTTT. This encodes CASSLDWSSISRELFF. Full variable domain (rest looked up from reference TRBV11-2 and TRBJ2-2): EAGVAQSPRYKIIEKRQSVAFWCNPISGHATLYWYQQILGQGPKLLIQFQNNGVVDDSQLPKDRFSAERLKGVDSTLKIQPAKLEDSAVYLCASSLDWSSISRELFFGEGSRLTVL.

This clone was counted a single time. The V gene is TRBV4-2, the J gene TRBJ2-2, with TRBD1 identical over 8 bases. The germline V gene encodes CDR1 LGHNA and CDR2 YNFKEQ. J was trimmed by 3 bases and V by 5 bases; bases with no gene match: 8. The CDR3 loop spans 16 amino acids. The CDR3 DNA follows: TGTGCCAGCAGCGCCAGGGGGCTTCTGGACACCGGGGAGCTGTTTTTT. It translates to CASSARGLLDTGELFF.

This chain uses TRBV7-2 with TRBJ1-1, with no clear D. The ends were cut back, 4 bases at V and 0 bases at J, with 12 bases in the middle. CDR1 and CDR2 from the germline V gene are SGHTA and FQGNSA. The CDR3 sequence is 15 residues long. The CDR3: CASSWILRMNTEAFF. The CDR3 DNA reads TGTGCCAGCAGCTGGATCCTCAGGATGAACACTGAAGCTTTCTTT.

The chain employs TRBV3-1 (or the pseudogene TRBV3-2) and TRBJ1-2; 8 bases line up with TRBD1. J gave up 8 bases and V 2 bases, and 10 bases lay outside the gene matches. Germline V gene sequence: CDR1 LGHDT, CDR2 YNNKEL (reference sequence). This CDR3 region has 15 residues. CDR3 loop: CASSQRTGGTRGYTF. The CDR3, as DNA: TGTGCCAGCAGCCAAAGAACAGGGGGTACGCGCGGCTACACCTTC.

The rearrangement joins TRBV19 to TRBJ2-1; tentative D call: TRBD1 (6 bases). The CDR3 is made up of 15 amino acids. V was shortened by 5 bases and J by 2 bases, with 13 bases between the two germline ends. The germline V gene encodes CDR1 LNHDA and CDR2 SQIVND (reference sequence). CDR3 sequence: CASSPGQSPYNEQFF. CDR3 in DNA: TGTGCCAGTAGTCCCGGACAGAGCCCCTACAATGAGCAGTTCTTC.

The CDR3 nucleotides are TGTGCCATCAGTGAACGTCAGGCTGCGGAGCAGTACTTC. Amino acids: CAISERQAAEQYF. The rearrangement uses TRBV10-3 and TRBJ2-7, with D hard to call. Between the trimmed V and J ends, which lost 3 bases and 7 bases, there was a span of 13 bases. The germline V gene encodes CDR1 ENHRY and CDR2 SYGVKD. The CDR3 spans 13 residues.

The rearrangement links TRBV27 to TRBJ2-7; D gene uncertain. The CDR3 consists of 14 residues. CDR1 and CDR2 (germline): MNHEY, SMNVEV (reference sequence). Trimming took 3 bases from V and 5 from J, leaving 14 bases between them. The CDR3 DNA sequence: TGTGCCAGCAGTTTGCTAGGTTCTTCCAACGAGCAGTACTTC. This translates into CASSLLGSSNEQYF.

The rearrangement links TRBV19 to TRBJ2-3; 8 bases fit TRBD1. This CDR3 is 15 amino acids long. Per germline, CDR1 LNHDA and CDR2 SQIVND (reference sequence). After removal of 5 bases from V and 1 base from J, the junction contained 5 bases not matched to a gene. The CDR3 DNA sequence: TGTGCCAGTAGTGTGACAGGGGACGGCACAGATACGCAGTATTTT. Its protein product is CASSVTGDGTDTQYF.

This clone has only one observation. The chain combines TRBV5-1 with TRBJ2-7; tentative D call: TRBD2 (6 bases). The CDR3 is 16 amino acids. The germline gives CDR1 SGHRS, CDR2 YFSETQ. The V gene lost 0 bases and the J gene lost 0 bases, with 13 bases spanning the gap. The CDR3 loop is CASSLGNSGGSYEQYF. CDR3 bases: TGCGCCAGCAGCTTGGGGAATAGCGGTGGCTCCTACGAGCAGTACTTC.

This clone was seen just once. CDR3 DNA sequence: TGCGCCAGCAGCCAAGTCCTAAACTACGAGCAGTACTTC. The encoded protein is CASSQVLNYEQYF. The chain has TRBV4-1 and TRBJ2-7; no firm D call. The CDR3 has 13 amino acids. Germline V lookup: CDR1 MGHRA, CDR2 YSYEKL. Deletions cut 1 base from V and 3 bases from J, with 7 bases between.

V gene TRBV5-4 combines with J gene TRBJ2-2; the match to TRBD2 covers 8 bases. Unmatched junction bases numbered 9, after V lost 4 bases and J lost 7 bases. CDR1 and CDR2 from the germline V gene are SGHNT and YYREEE (reference sequence). The CDR3 spans 15 residues. CDR3 loop: CASSLGTSFGGELFF. In DNA form, the CDR3 reads TGTGCCAGCAGCCTGGGGACTAGTTTTGGCGGGGAGCTGTTTTTT.

The chain carries TRBV27 and TRBJ2-7; D not resolved. The germline gives CDR1 MNHEY, CDR2 SMNVEV (reference sequence). The CDR3 spans 13 residues. Trimming removed 0 bases from V and 3 bases from J, with 6 bases in between. The CDR3 DNA reads as TGTGCCAGCAGTTTATCAGCATACTACGAGCAGTACTTC. The encoded protein is CASSLSAYYEQYF.

This chain joins TRBV6-5 and TRBJ2-1; 9 bases line up with TRBD1. Germline V gene data show CDR1 as MNHEY and CDR2 as SVGAGI. V dropped 4 bases and J dropped 2; count of bases not matched to a gene: 3. The CDR3 is 15 residues long. The CDR3 region is CASSWDRDPYNEQFF. CDR3 coding DNA: TGTGCCAGCAGTTGGGACAGGGACCCCTACAATGAGCAGTTCTTC.

There are many counts of this clone. The V call is TRBV13, the J call TRBJ1-1; no clear D. The CDR3 covers 16 residues. The germline CDR1 and CDR2 sequences are PRHDT and FYEKMQ (reference sequence). V was shortened by 2 bases and J by 3 bases, with 16 bases between the two germline ends. For the CDR3, the DNA is TGTGCCAGCAGCTTAACGGGTCAGCGGTTTTACACTGAAGCTTTCTTT. It yields the protein CASSLTGQRFYTEAFF.

This chain joins TRBV25-1 and TRBJ1-2, with D uncertain. The CDR3 extends over 15 amino acids. Trimming cost V 1 base and J 0 bases, with 9 bases left between them. The germline CDR1 and CDR2 sequences are MGHDK and SYGVNS. CDR3 protein: CASSEWGVANYGYTF. The DNA for the CDR3 is TGTGCCAGCAGTGAATGGGGAGTCGCTAACTATGGCTACACCTTC.

This clone was found once. The chain employs TRBV11-2 and TRBJ2-3, with D maybe TRBD2 (6 bases). Trimming removed 2 bases at V and 4 bases at J, with 19 bases between. CDR3 size: 17 residues. From germline, CDR1 is SGHAT and CDR2 FQNNGV. CDR3 protein: CASSLSTSQDYADTQYF. The DNA of the CDR3 is TGTGCCAGCAGCTTAAGTACGTCACAGGACTACGCAGATACGCAGTATTTT.

The V gene is TRBV2, the J gene TRBJ2-7; D ambiguous. The CDR3 spans 11 residues. V lost 4 bases to trimming and J lost 4 bases, with 5 bases between them. CDR1 and CDR2 (germline): SNHLY, FYNNEI. CDR3 in amino acids: CASSVEYEQYF. The CDR3 nucleotides read TGTGCCAGCAGTGTAGAGTACGAGCAGTACTTC. Full variable domain (remainder filled in from reference TRBV2 and TRBJ2-7): EPEVTQTPSHQVTQMGQEVILRCVPISNHLYFYWYRQILGQKVEFLVSFYNNEISEKSEIFDDQFSVERPDGSNFTLKIRSTKLEDSAMYFCASSVEYEQYFGPGTRLTVT.

The CDR3 DNA reads as TGTGCCAGCAGTTACTCGATTGCCAGCTCCTACGAGCAGTACTTC. Translating it yields CASSYSIASSYEQYF. The chain recombines TRBV6-5 with TRBJ2-7; D is ambiguous. Germline lookup yields CDR1 MNHEY and CDR2 SVGAGI. The CDR3 length is 15 residues. Trimming shortened V by 0 bases and J by 0 bases, and 9 bases separated the two germline ends.